These 22 T cell receptor beta chains originate from one sample sequenced in a study of blood T cells in healthy people across ages. Combining a sample-barcoded 5' primer with a J-beta primer mix, a second PCR ran for about 6 to 12 cycles. TCRdb recomputed calls from the 5' RACE reads with MiXCR, one row per CDR3 protein. The sample has 1.4 million to 1.5 million distinct CDR3 sequences; around 39% are singletons. Sequencing input: blood. These receptors were obtained from a young woman in good health.

This clonotype was found a few times. The CDR3 region has the DNA TGCGCCAGCAGCTTGATGGACAGCTATGGCTACACCTTC. Residues: CASSLMDSYGYTF. V gene TRBV5-1 combines with J gene TRBJ1-2, with a possible D match to TRBD1 (6 bases). Per the germline V gene, CDR1 is SGHRS and CDR2 is YFSETQ. This CDR3 region has 13 residues. Trimming removed 1 base at V and 4 bases at J, with 8 bases between.

Only a few counts were recorded for this clonotype. This rearrangement joins TRBV12-5 to TRBJ2-7, with TRBD2 identical over 15 bases. The length of the CDR3 is 16 residues. The V segment lost 5 bases and the J segment 4 bases; nucleotides outside the gene matches: 6. Per the germline V gene, CDR1 is LGHNT and CDR2 is FRNRAP. The CDR3 DNA reads TGTGCTAGTGGTCCCGGGACTAGCGGGAGGAGATACGAGCAGTACTTC. Translated: CASGPGTSGRRYEQYF.

A single count supports this clonotype. This chain links TRBV7-8 with TRBJ1-2; D perhaps matches TRBD1 (5 bases). The CDR3 consists of 15 residues. V shed 1 base and J shed 7 bases, with 16 bases lying between them. The germline V gene encodes CDR1 SGHVS and CDR2 FQNEAQ. The CDR3, as DNA: TGTGCCAGCAGCTTAGAAGGGGCAGGGTACGGTGGCTACACCTTC. Its translation is CASSLEGAGYGGYTF. Filled out from reference TRBV7-8 and TRBJ1-2, the complete variable domain reads GAGVSQSPRYKVAKRGQDVALRCDPISGHVSLFWYQQALGQGPEFLTYFQNEAQLDKSGLPSDRFFAERPEGSVSTLKIQRTQQEDSAVYLCASSLEGAGYGGYTFGSGTRLTVV.

The rearrangement joins TRBV9 to TRBJ1-5; TRBD1 matches 9 bases. J gave up 2 bases and V 2 bases, and 2 bases lay outside the gene matches. Germline CDR1 SGDLS, CDR2 YYNGEE. This CDR3 has 15 residues. CDR3 residues: CASSVTGGGNQPQHF. Here the CDR3 DNA reads TGTGCCAGCAGCGTGACAGGGGGTGGCAATCAGCCCCAGCATTTT.

The V and J genes are TRBV2 and TRBJ1-1; D gene ambiguous. Trimming shortened V by 4 bases and J by 6 bases, and 6 bases separated the two germline ends. The CDR3 covers 11 residues. Germline CDR1 SNHLY, CDR2 FYNNEI. The CDR3 sequence: CASSVRPEAFF. The CDR3 DNA is TGTGCCAGCAGTGTCCGACCTGAAGCTTTCTTT.

The V gene is TRBV6-5, the J gene TRBJ1-4; D uncertain. Per germline, CDR1 MNHEY and CDR2 SVGAGI. Trimming took 0 bases from V and 8 from J, leaving 10 bases between them. This CDR3 spans 14 amino acids. The CDR3 nucleotides are TGTGCCAGCAGTTACTCGACTTCCCGAGAAAAACTGTTTTTT. Protein: CASSYSTSREKLFF.

In its sample, this clonotype was seen a few times. The rearrangement uses TRBV3-1 and TRBJ2-1; possibly TRBD1 for D (6 bases). The CDR3 has 13 amino acids. The V end was cut by 3 bases, the J end by 13 bases, with 16 bases between. The germline V gene encodes CDR1 LGHDT and CDR2 YNNKEL (reference sequence). For the CDR3, the DNA is TGTGCCAGCAGCCAGGGGGCTCACGGTTTTCAGTTCTTC. Its protein is CASSQGAHGFQFF.

The rearrangement links TRBV6-6 to TRBJ1-6; the D gene is possibly TRBD1 (5 bases). Germline V gene lookup returns CDR1 MNHNY and CDR2 SVGAGI (reference sequence). Trimming left V 5 bases short and J 7 bases short, with 15 bases between. CDR3 length equals 15 residues. For the CDR3, the DNA is TGTGCCAGCAGTCCCTTGGGGGTACCAAATTCACCCCTCCACTTT. Encoded protein: CASSPLGVPNSPLHF.

The chain couples TRBV20-1 to TRBJ2-7, with 9 nucleotides matching TRBD1. Looked up from germline, CDR1 is DFQATT and CDR2 is SNEGSKA (reference sequence). The CDR3 spans 16 residues. V was pared by 2 bases and J by 3 bases, with 11 bases of the junction left unmatched. CDR3 coding DNA: TGCAGTGCTAGATCCCTTGACAGGGGGATAGGCTACGAGCAGTACTTC. The encoded protein is CSARSLDRGIGYEQYF.

The rearrangement uses TRBV20-1 and TRBJ1-2; tentative D call: TRBD1 (5 bases). CDR3 length: 15 residues. With 1 base removed from V and 1 base from J, the gap between germline ends came to 13 bases. Germline V CDR1 and CDR2: DFQATT, SNEGSKA (reference sequence). CDR3 coding DNA: TGCAGTGCTAGAGTTTGGCAGGGACTTAACTATGGCTACACCTTC. Translation gives CSARVWQGLNYGYTF.

The chain joins TRBV11-2 to TRBJ2-2; D possibly corresponds to TRBD1 (5 bases). V lost 6 bases to trimming and J lost 6 bases, with 20 bases between them. There are 16 residues in the CDR3. Germline values: CDR1 SGHAT, CDR2 FQNNGV. The CDR3, as DNA: TGTGCCAGCAGTGAGGCAGGGAAGTGGTACGCCGGGGAGCTGTTTTTT. Translating gives CASSEAGKWYAGELFF.

The chain joins TRBV29-1 to TRBJ1-2, with unresolved D. Germline CDR1 SQVTM, CDR2 ANQGSEA. The CDR3 is 12 amino acids. Trimming stripped 5 bases from V and 5 bases from J, with 12 bases between. Here the CDR3 reads CSVRQSGYGYTF. The CDR3 nucleotides read TGCAGCGTTCGTCAAAGCGGGTATGGCTACACCTTC.

A few counts support this clonotype. The chain employs TRBV25-1 and TRBJ2-5; 9 nucleotides align to TRBD2. Germline V gene sequence: CDR1 MGHDK, CDR2 SYGVNS. V gave up 4 bases and J gave up 3 bases; unmatched junction bases: 3. This CDR3 contains 14 residues. As DNA, the CDR3 is TGTGCCAGCAGTGCGACTAGCGGAAAAGAGACCCAGTACTTC. Translating it yields CASSATSGKETQYF.

This clonotype was recorded a few times. This rearrangement joins TRBV4-2 to TRBJ2-4; D might be TRBD1 or TRBD2, each matching 5 bases. Trimming took 5 bases from V and 1 from J, leaving 18 bases between them. CDR1 is LGHNA and CDR2 is YNFKEQ in the germline V gene. The CDR3 covers 17 residues. The CDR3 DNA reads as TGTGCCAGCAGCTCAGCCGGGGAAGGGGTTGCCAAAAACATTCAGTACTTC. Translated: CASSSAGEGVAKNIQYF.

This clonotype was recorded a few times. This chain connects TRBV3-1 to TRBJ2-3; D possibly matches TRBD1 or TRBD2 (6 bases each). Germline V CDR1 and CDR2: LGHDT, YNNKEL (reference sequence). The CDR3 is made up of 14 amino acids. V was clipped by 0 bases and J by 10 bases, with 14 bases between them. In DNA form, the CDR3 reads TGTGCCAGCAGCCAAGATGAGGGGGGCGAACCGCAGTATTTT. Amino acid sequence: CASSQDEGGEPQYF.

This chain connects TRBV3-1 to TRBJ2-5; no reliable D call. This CDR3 has 14 amino acids. V was pared by 4 bases and J by 4 bases, with 13 bases between. Germline assignment: CDR1 LGHDT and CDR2 YNNKEL (reference sequence). CDR3 sequence: CASSPPDPLETQYF. The CDR3 bases are TGTGCCAGCAGCCCTCCGGACCCGCTAGAGACCCAGTACTTC.

In this sample, this clonotype turned up a few times. V usage is TRBV12-3 or TRBV12-4 and J usage is TRBJ2-1; a weak D match, TRBD2 (6 bases). This CDR3 spans 12 amino acids. The V end lost 7 bases, the J end lost 10 bases, and 14 bases lay between the germline ends. The CDR3 loop is CASTPTGREQFF. CDR3 sequence (DNA): TGTGCCAGCACTCCGACCGGGAGAGAGCAGTTCTTC.

This chain joins TRBV14 and TRBJ2-7; TRBD2 agrees at 12 bases. TRBJ2-5 explains the end of the DNA better; the J call may be wrong. The CDR3 contains 20 residues. From germline, CDR1 is SGHDN and CDR2 FVKESK. Here the CDR3 reads CASSQAPTSGSSLLLETQYF. CDR3 nucleotides: TGTGCCAGCAGCCAAGCTCCGACTAGCGGGAGCTCTCTTCTTTTAGAGACCCAGTACTTC.

V is TRBV4-1 and J is TRBJ2-2; tentative D call: TRBD2 (5 bases). The CDR3 is 17 amino acids. The germline CDR1 and CDR2 sequences are MGHRA and YSYEKL. V dropped 1 base and J dropped 5 bases, with 17 bases sitting between them. CDR3 coding DNA: TGCGCCAGCAGCCAAGGCACTGGCGGGCTAAGAACCGGGGAGCTGTTTTTT. This encodes CASSQGTGGLRTGELFF.

V is TRBV2 and J is TRBJ2-3; D is unclear. Trimming stripped 7 bases from V and 0 bases from J, with 17 bases between. Germline V lookup: CDR1 SNHLY, CDR2 FYNNEI. CDR3 size: 16 residues. Written as DNA, the CDR3 is TGTGCCAGCATGGGGTCCAGCGTGACTAGCACAGATACGCAGTATTTT. Translated, it gives CASMGSSVTSTDTQYF.

V is TRBV18 and J is TRBJ2-7, with D uncertain. The tail of the sequence fits TRBJ2-5 better, so the J call may be wrong. This CDR3 is built from 13 residues. The V gene's germline CDR1 is KGHSH and CDR2 LQKENI. The CDR3 bases are TGTGCCAGCGCACTGTTCTACCAAGAGACCCAGTACTTC. Translating gives CASALFYQETQYF.

The chain has TRBV24-1 and TRBJ2-5, with a possible D match to TRBD1 (7 bases). V was cut by 3 bases and J by 10 bases, with 11 bases left in between. The CDR3 loop spans 12 amino acids. Germline loops: CDR1 KGHDR, CDR2 SFDVKD. The CDR3 is CATSDQGGFQYF. The CDR3 DNA reads TGTGCCACCAGTGATCAGGGGGGCTTCCAGTACTTC.